The sequence of this TCR beta chain was determined in a study of blood T cell repertoires in COVID-19 (dated by TCRdb to about 2020). Background on the whole study: Samples covering the acute and convalescent phases of COVID-19 were provided by collaborators in the United States, Italy and Spain. The prospective study material was composed of cDNA or gDNA derived from T cells, B-cell-depleted T cells, or PBMCs. The dataset comprised deeply sampled blood TCRbeta repertoires from subjects exposed to, actively infected with, or recovered from COVID-19. Where HLA class I and class II types were available, the types were taken from metadata supplied by the sample provider, not from assay-based typing. Nearly every sample came with metadata listing a de-identified subject ID, COVID-19 status, age in years and sex. Samples were obtained from the ongoing ImmuneRACE study (first 160 participants) and from approximately 1,200 subjects provided by 6 global collaborators. The repertoires were made available in a free public database intended to serve as a resource for research on the immune response to SARS-CoV-2.

V sheds 3 bases and J sheds 4 bases, leaving 12 bases between their ends. CDR1 is given as LNHDA and CDR2 as SQIVND, both from the germline V gene (reference sequence). From the cysteine through the phenylalanine, the CDR3 covers 15 amino acids. Only the CDR3 DNA is retained, 45 bases long and in frame from the first base. Whole blood was collected in K2EDTA tubes by collaborating institutions according to the institutions' own protocols. Collaborator samples were shipped for TCRbeta analysis as frozen whole blood, isolated PBMCs, or DNA extracted from either sample type. Here is what the overall study found, with its caveats: How much clinical and demographic metadata was included differed by source and by participant, and the metadata was provided uncurated.

The immunoSEQ Assay, a bias-controlled multiplex PCR, was used to amplify TCRbeta CDR3 regions from genomic DNA. As for how the authors treated the data: Nucleated cell counts per sample were estimated from amplification of reference gene primers within the assay. Sequence reads were collapsed and filtered to measure the absolute abundance of every unique TCRbeta CDR3 rearrangement. Productive Simpson clonality was computed per sample as the square root of Simpson's diversity index over productive rearrangements. TCRdb's version of the immuneACCESS table is confined to in-frame rearrangements and falls short of the full clone set. An unresolved V gene accounts for under half of the shortfall where checked; the remainder is of unknown origin. V, J and clone size are taken as reported in that table, and D and trimming were inferred from the DNA itself. This sample has just under 95,000 clones in its table, and roughly 80% of those were observed once. Roughly 19% of the sample is held by the ten biggest clonotypes.

As to this clone: This receptor's antigen is unknown. No per-base quality is available; no much larger clone lies one base away.

The rearrangement joined TRBV19 to TRBJ1-4; the D segment could be TRBD1, given 6 matching bases. The receptor was isolated from a human donor in a cohort sampled during active COVID-19. Sequenced input: peripheral blood. In nucleotide form, the sequence is TGTGCCAGTAGTATCATACAGGGCCGTAATGAAAAACTGTTTTTT. This translates into CASSIIQGRNEKLFF.